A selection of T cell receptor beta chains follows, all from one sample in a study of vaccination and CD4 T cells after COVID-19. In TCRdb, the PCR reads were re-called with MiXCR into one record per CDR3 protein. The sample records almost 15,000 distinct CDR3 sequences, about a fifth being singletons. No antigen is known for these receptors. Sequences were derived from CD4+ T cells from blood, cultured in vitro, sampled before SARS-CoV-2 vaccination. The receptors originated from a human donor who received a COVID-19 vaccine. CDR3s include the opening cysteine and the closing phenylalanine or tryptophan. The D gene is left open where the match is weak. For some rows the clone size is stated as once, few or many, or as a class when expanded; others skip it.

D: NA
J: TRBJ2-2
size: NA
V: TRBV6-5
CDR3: CASSYARAHNTGELFF
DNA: TGTGCCAGCAGTTACGCCAGGGCTCACAACACCGGGGAGCTGTTTTTT

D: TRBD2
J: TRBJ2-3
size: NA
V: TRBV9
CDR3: CASSVARTSGSDTQYF
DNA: TGTGCCAGCAGCGTGGCCCGGACTAGCGGATCAGATACGCAGTATTTT

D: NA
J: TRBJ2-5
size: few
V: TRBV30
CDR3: CAWRGGSETQYF
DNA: TGTGCCTGGAGGGGGGGTTCCGAGACCCAGTACTTC

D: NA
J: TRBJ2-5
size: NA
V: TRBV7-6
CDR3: CASSFQRETQYF
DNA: TGTGCCAGCAGCTTTCAGCGGGAGACCCAGTACTTC

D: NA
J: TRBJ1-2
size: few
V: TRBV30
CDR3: CAWRLGLGYGYTF
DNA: TGTGCCTGGAGACTGGGACTGGGATATGGCTACACCTTC

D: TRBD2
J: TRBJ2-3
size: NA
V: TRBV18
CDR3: CASSPLFSGGPTDTQYF
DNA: TGTGCCAGCTCACCACTATTTAGCGGGGGGCCCACAGATACGCAGTATTTT

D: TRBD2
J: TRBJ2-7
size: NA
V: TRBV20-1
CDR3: CSARNLGASGNYEQYF
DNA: TGCAGTGCTAGAAATCTTGGGGCTAGCGGGAACTACGAGCAGTACTTC

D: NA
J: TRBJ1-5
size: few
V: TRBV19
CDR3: CASSMGATYSNQPQHF
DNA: TGTGCCAGTAGTATGGGGGCGACTTATAGCAATCAGCCCCAGCATTTT

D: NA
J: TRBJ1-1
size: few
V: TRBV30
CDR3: CAWSLGQLNTEAFF
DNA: TGTGCCTGGAGTCTTGGGCAGTTGAACACTGAAGCTTTCTTT

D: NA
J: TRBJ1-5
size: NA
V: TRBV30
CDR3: CAWSALLGTRGNQPQHF
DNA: TGTGCCTGGAGTGCCCTTCTAGGGACCCGAGGCAATCAGCCCCAGCATTTT

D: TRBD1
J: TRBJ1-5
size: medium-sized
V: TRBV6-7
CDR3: CASSLRDRDSNQPQHF
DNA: TGTGCCAGCAGTCTTCGGGACAGAGATAGCAATCAGCCCCAGCATTTT

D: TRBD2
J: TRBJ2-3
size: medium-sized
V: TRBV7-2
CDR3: CASTKGTSGGLSTDTQYF
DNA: TGTGCCAGCACCAAAGGGACTAGCGGGGGTTTGAGCACAGATACGCAGTATTTT

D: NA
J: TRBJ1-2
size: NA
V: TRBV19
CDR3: CASSIVLGVYGYTF
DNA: TGTGCCAGTAGTATAGTGCTGGGGGTCTATGGCTACACCTTC

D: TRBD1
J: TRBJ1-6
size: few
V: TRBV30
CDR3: CAGSGTELFSSYNSPLHF
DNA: TGTGCCGGTTCCGGGACAGAACTTTTCAGCTCCTATAATTCACCCCTCCACTTT

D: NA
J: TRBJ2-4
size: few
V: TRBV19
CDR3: CASSIVEGPAKNIQYF
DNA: TGTGCCAGTAGTATCGTAGAGGGGCCGGCCAAAAACATTCAGTACTTC

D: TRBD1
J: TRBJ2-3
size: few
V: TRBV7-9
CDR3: CASSFRRDRKTDTQYF
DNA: TGTGCCAGCAGCTTTCGCCGGGACAGAAAGACAGATACGCAGTATTTT

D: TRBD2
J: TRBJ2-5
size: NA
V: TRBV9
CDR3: CASSVSGGPPETQYF
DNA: TGTGCCAGCAGCGTTAGCGGGGGGCCTCCAGAGACCCAGTACTTC

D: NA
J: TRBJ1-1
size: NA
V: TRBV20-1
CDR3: CSARDPKPGENTEAFF
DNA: TGCAGTGCTAGAGACCCTAAACCAGGGGAGAACACTGAAGCTTTCTTT

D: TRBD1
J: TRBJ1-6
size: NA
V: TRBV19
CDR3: CASSASGTGRGNNNSPLHF
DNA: TGTGCCAGTAGTGCCTCCGGGACAGGGAGAGGAAATAATAATTCACCCCTCCACTTT

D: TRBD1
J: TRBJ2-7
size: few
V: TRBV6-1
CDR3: CASSSPGRGRSYEQYF
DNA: TGTGCCAGCAGCTCCCCGGGAAGGGGGCGCTCCTACGAGCAGTACTTC

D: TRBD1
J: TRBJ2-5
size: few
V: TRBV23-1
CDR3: CASSQFAGDRERETQYF
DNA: TGCGCCAGCAGTCAATTCGCAGGGGACAGGGAGCGAGAGACCCAGTACTTC

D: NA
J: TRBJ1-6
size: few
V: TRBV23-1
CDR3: CASSQSGGQNSPLHF
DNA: TGCGCCAGCAGTCAATCAGGGGGACAAAATTCACCCCTCCACTTT

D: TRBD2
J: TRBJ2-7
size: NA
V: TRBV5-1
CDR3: CASSPRTSGYEQYF
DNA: TGCGCCAGCAGCCCTAGGACTAGCGGCTACGAGCAGTACTTC

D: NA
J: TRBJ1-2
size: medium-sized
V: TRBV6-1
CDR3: CASSPLGSQANYGYTF
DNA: TGTGCCAGCAGTCCCTTGGGGAGTCAAGCTAACTATGGCTACACCTTC

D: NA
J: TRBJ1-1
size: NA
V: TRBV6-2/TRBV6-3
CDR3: CAGSKAGFGTEAFF
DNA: TGTGCCGGCAGTAAAGCCGGGTTTGGCACTGAAGCTTTCTTT

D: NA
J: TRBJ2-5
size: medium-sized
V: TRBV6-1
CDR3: CASLGPNQETQYF
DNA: TGTGCCAGCCTGGGACCGAACCAAGAGACCCAGTACTTC

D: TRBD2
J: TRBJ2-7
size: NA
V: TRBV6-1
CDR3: CASIIQLAGEQYF
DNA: TGTGCCAGCATCATCCAACTAGCGGGTGAGCAGTACTTC